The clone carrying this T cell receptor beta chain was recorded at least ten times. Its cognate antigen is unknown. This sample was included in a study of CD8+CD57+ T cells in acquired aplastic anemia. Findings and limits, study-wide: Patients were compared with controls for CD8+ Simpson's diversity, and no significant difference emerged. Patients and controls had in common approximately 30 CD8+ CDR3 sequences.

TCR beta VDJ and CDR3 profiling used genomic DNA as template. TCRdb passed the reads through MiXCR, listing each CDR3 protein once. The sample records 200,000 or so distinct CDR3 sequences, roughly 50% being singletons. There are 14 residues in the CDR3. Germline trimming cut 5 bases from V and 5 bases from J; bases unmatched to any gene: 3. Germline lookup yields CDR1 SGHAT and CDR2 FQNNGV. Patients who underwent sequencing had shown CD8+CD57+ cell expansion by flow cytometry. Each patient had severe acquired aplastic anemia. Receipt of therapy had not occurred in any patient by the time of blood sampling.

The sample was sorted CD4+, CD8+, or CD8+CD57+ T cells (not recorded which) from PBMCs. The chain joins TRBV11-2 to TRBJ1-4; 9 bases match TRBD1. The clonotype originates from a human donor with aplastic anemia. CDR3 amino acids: CASSRTGENEKLFF. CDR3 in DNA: TGTGCCAGCAGCCGGACAGGGGAGAATGAAAAACTGTTTTTT.